These 18 T cell receptor beta chains originate from one sample sequenced in a study of T cells after yellow fever vaccination. TCRdb itself ran the 5' RACE reads through MiXCR, one entry per CDR3 protein. The sample lists 400,000 to 650,000 distinct CDR3 sequences; 20% to 25% were seen once. Sample: PBMCs, taken around 3 weeks after the first yellow fever vaccination. The receptors derive from a man aged 18 to 30 who received the YFV17D yellow fever vaccine.

This clonotype was counted only a few times. This sequence joins TRBV10-3 and TRBJ1-1; D not certain. Between the trimmed V and J ends, which lost 8 bases and 2 bases, there was a span of 12 bases. This CDR3 spans 13 amino acids. Per the germline V gene, CDR1 is ENHRY and CDR2 is SYGVKD. The CDR3 spells CAIHQGGNTEAFF. The CDR3 DNA is TGTGCCATCCACCAAGGAGGAAACACTGAAGCTTTCTTT.

This clonotype has just a few counts. The rearrangement links TRBV7-6 to TRBJ2-5; 9 bases line up with TRBD1. Trimming removed 5 bases from V and 3 bases from J; junction bases left unmatched: 10. Germline lookup yields CDR1 SGHVS and CDR2 FNYEAQ. The CDR3 has 16 amino acids. The CDR3, as DNA: TGTGCCAGCAGCCCCCGGGGACAGGGTAACAAAGAGACCCAGTACTTC. Translated, it gives CASSPRGQGNKETQYF.

The genes are TRBV5-1 and TRBJ1-2, with D tentatively TRBD1 (6 bases). The V gene's germline CDR1 is SGHRS and CDR2 YFSETQ. The CDR3 is 15 residues long. The V end lost 0 bases, the J end lost 6 bases, and 15 bases lay between the germline ends. CDR3 loop: CASSLVEGTYNGYTF. The CDR3 DNA reads TGCGCCAGCAGCTTGGTGGAGGGGACATATAATGGCTACACCTTC.

V usage is TRBV3-1 and J usage is TRBJ2-1; D gene ambiguous. This CDR3 region has 15 residues. Germline lookup yields CDR1 LGHDT and CDR2 YNNKEL (reference sequence). V was trimmed by 0 bases and J by 8 bases, leaving 14 bases between them. The CDR3 loop reads CASSQDSNEFYEQFF. The CDR3 DNA reads TGTGCCAGCAGCCAAGACTCAAACGAATTCTATGAGCAGTTCTTC.

This clonotype showed up just a few times. The chain has TRBV7-6 and TRBJ2-5; TRBD1 is a possible D gene (6 bases). The CDR3 sequence is 17 residues long. The germline V gene has CDR1 SGHVS and CDR2 FNYEAQ. The V end lost 5 bases, the J end lost 5 bases, and 24 bases lay between the germline ends. CDR3 amino acids: CASSPQGSGTGRETQYF. In DNA form, the CDR3 reads TGTGCCAGCAGCCCACAGGGTTCGGGAACGGGACGGGAGACCCAGTACTTC.

The chain joins TRBV4-1 to TRBJ1-4; D not certain. CDR1 and CDR2 (germline): MGHRA, YSYEKL. The CDR3 extends over 14 amino acids. Trimming cost V 4 bases and J 10 bases, with 16 bases left between them. This chain's CDR3 is CASSPPEMDGKLFF. In nucleotides, the CDR3 is TGCGCCAGCAGCCCACCCGAGATGGATGGAAAACTGTTTTTT.

This clonotype came up many times. The CDR3 coding sequence is TGTGCCAGCAGCTTTGGGACAGATCAGCCCCAGCATTTT. The encoded protein is CASSFGTDQPQHF. The chain links TRBV5-4 to TRBJ1-5; 7 nucleotides line up with TRBD1. Looked up from germline, CDR1 is SGHNT and CDR2 is YYREEE (reference sequence). V gave up 2 bases and J gave up 5 bases; unmatched junction bases: 1. The CDR3 totals 13 residues.

This chain joins TRBV4-3 and TRBJ1-3; D gene uncertain. Germline lookup yields CDR1 LGHNA and CDR2 YSLEER. The CDR3 consists of 18 residues. Trimming removed 0 bases from V and 1 base from J, with 16 bases in between. This chain's CDR3 is CASSQDRYNPGSGNTIYF. The CDR3 DNA follows: TGCGCCAGCAGCCAAGATCGGTATAATCCGGGATCTGGAAACACCATATATTTT.

This clonotype was picked up a small number of times. The chain uses TRBV7-2 and TRBJ2-5; D is ambiguous. Germline CDR1 reads SGHTA; CDR2 reads FQGNSA. The CDR3 has 14 residues. V was trimmed by 1 base and J by 5 bases, leaving 11 bases between them. The CDR3 sequence is CASSLGRIGETQYF. The CDR3 DNA reads as TGTGCCAGCAGCTTAGGTCGTATCGGGGAGACCCAGTACTTC.

This clonotype came up a few times. The rearrangement joins TRBV3-1 to TRBJ2-7; TRBD2 matches 7 bases. In germline, CDR1 is LGHDT, CDR2 YNNKEL (reference sequence). The trim removed 2 bases at V and 1 base at J, leaving 2 bases unmatched. The CDR3 runs to 14 residues. The CDR3 nucleotides are TGTGCCAGCAGCCAAAGAGCGGGGTCCTACGAGCAGTACTTC. Its translation: CASSQRAGSYEQYF.

The chain links TRBV7-2 to TRBJ2-6; 7 bases fit TRBD2. CDR3 length equals 15 residues. Germline values: CDR1 SGHTA, CDR2 FQGNSA. Germline trimming cut 4 bases from V and 3 bases from J; bases unmatched to any gene: 3. The CDR3 DNA is TGTGCCAGCAGCTGGGGGGGGTTTGGGGCCAACGTCCTGACTTTC. This codes for CASSWGGFGANVLTF. The full variable domain, completed using reference TRBV7-2 and TRBJ2-6, is GAGVSQSPSNKVTEKGKDVELRCDPISGHTALYWYRQSLGQGLEFLIYFQGNSAPDKSGLPSDRFSAERTGGSVSTLTIQRTQQEDSAVYLCASSWGGFGANVLTFGAGSRLTVL.

This clonotype was counted only a few times. The genes are TRBV21-1 and TRBJ2-7; no DNA check was done on the table's D call, TRBD2. TRBV21-1 is labeled a pseudogene. The CDR3 is made up of 14 amino acids. The CDR3 spells CASSKAEGSYEQYV. The CDR3 DNA follows: TGTGCCAGCAGCAAAGCGGAGGGATCCTACGAGCAGTACGTC.

Many counts were recorded for this clonotype. V and J are TRBV10-3 and TRBJ2-4; possible D gene TRBD2, 5 bases. This CDR3 has 12 residues. CDR1 and CDR2 from the germline V gene are ENHRY and SYGVKD. V was shortened by 4 bases and J by 6 bases, with 7 bases between the two germline ends. The CDR3 spells CAISAEGNIQYF. The CDR3, as DNA: TGTGCCATCAGTGCTGAGGGAAACATTCAGTACTTC.

The chain uses TRBV18 and TRBJ1-6; no firm D call. V lost 6 bases, J lost 9 bases, and 18 bases lay in between. The CDR3 runs 15 residues. Germline V gene lookup returns CDR1 KGHSH and CDR2 LQKENI. DNA for the CDR3: TGTGCCAGCTCCAGGCAGATCCTCGGGGTTTCACCCCTCCACTTT. Protein: CASSRQILGVSPLHF.

The rearrangement joins TRBV11-2 to TRBJ2-5; 11 nucleotides agree with TRBD1. Germline lookup yields CDR1 SGHAT and CDR2 FQNNGV. This CDR3 has 15 amino acids. J lost 5 bases, V lost 3 bases, and 5 bases had no gene match. DNA of the CDR3: TGTGCCAGCAGCTTGGACAGGGGGCCGGGGGAGACCCAGTACTTC. It translates to CASSLDRGPGETQYF. Full variable domain (remainder filled in from reference TRBV11-2 and TRBJ2-5): EAGVAQSPRYKIIEKRQSVAFWCNPISGHATLYWYQQILGQGPKLLIQFQNNGVVDDSQLPKDRFSAERLKGVDSTLKIQPAKLEDSAVYLCASSLDRGPGETQYFGPGTRLLVL.

This clonotype was counted only a few times. The chain couples TRBV7-2 to TRBJ2-3; 7 bases agree with TRBD1. V shed 5 bases and J 8 bases; nucleotides not matched to a gene: 10. Germline CDR1 reads SGHTA; CDR2 reads FQGNSA. The length of the CDR3 is 14 residues. The CDR3 is CASSDRQGYVTQYF. The CDR3 DNA sequence: TGTGCCAGCAGCGACCGACAGGGTTATGTTACGCAGTATTTT.

The rearrangement links TRBV7-9 to TRBJ2-5; 7 bases fit TRBD1. CDR3 length equals 16 residues. The V gene's germline CDR1 is SEHNR and CDR2 FQNEAQ (reference sequence). V shed 2 bases, J shed 2 bases, and the junction held 8 bases outside the gene matches. The DNA of the CDR3 is TGTGCCAGCAGCTTAACGAAGGGACAGCTACAAGAGACCCAGTACTTC. Amino acid sequence: CASSLTKGQLQETQYF.

This clonotype was found a few times. This sequence joins TRBV3-1 and TRBJ1-6; D unresolved. In germline, CDR1 is LGHDT, CDR2 YNNKEL (reference sequence). V lost 0 bases, J lost 9 bases, and 6 bases lay in between. The CDR3 consists of 13 residues. CDR3 nucleotides: TGTGCCAGCAGCCAAGAGGGTTCTTCACCCCTCCACTTT. Amino acids: CASSQEGSSPLHF.